This TCR beta chain emerged from a study of Ad26.COV2.S vaccination and SARS-CoV-2 variants. Study overall: Dosing was one shot or two shots 56 days apart.

The CDR3 spans 13 residues. Germline CDR1 reads MNHEY; CDR2 reads SVGAGI. V was clipped by 6 bases and J by 8 bases, with 16 bases between them. The sample's treatment: 15 to 20 received Ad26.COV2.S at low or high dose, single or two shots; about five received placebo; per-sample allocation not given. Specimens were obtained on day 63 following the first vaccine or placebo injection. Assay: immunoSEQ multiplex PCR; the TCRdb copy retains only in-frame clones and omits some. The sample lists under 500,000 clones; 92% were seen once. The chain couples TRBV6-5 to TRBJ1-2; no reliable D call. Here the sequenced sample was peripheral blood, taken in a trial of Ad26.COV2.S vaccine versus placebo. The TCR originated in a person aged 18-65 years who received the Ad26.COV2.S COVID-19 vaccine or a placebo. Here the CDR3 reads CASRAPVTRGYTF. In nucleotides, the CDR3 is TGTGCCAGCAGAGCCCCGGTTACGAGAGGCTACACCTTC.